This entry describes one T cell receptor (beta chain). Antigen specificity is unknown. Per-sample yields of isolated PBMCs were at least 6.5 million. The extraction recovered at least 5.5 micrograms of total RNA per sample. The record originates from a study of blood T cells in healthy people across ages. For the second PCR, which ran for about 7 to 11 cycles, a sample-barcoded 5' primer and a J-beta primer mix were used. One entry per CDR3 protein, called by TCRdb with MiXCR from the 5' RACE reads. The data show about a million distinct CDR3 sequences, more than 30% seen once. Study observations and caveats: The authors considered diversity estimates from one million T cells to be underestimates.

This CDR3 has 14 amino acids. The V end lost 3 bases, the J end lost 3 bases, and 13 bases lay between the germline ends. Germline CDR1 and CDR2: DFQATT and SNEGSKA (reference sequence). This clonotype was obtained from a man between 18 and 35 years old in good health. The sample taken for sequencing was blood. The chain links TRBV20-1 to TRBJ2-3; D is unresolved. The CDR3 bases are TGCAGTGCTAGGGTGCCCCTGGGGACAGATACGCAGTATTTT. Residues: CSARVPLGTDTQYF.